The 30 T cell receptor beta chains below were found in one sample sequenced in a study of neurological immune-mediated disorders. In TCRdb, the 5' RACE reads were re-called with MiXCR into one record per CDR3 protein. The data hold some 60,000 distinct CDR3 sequences, with approximately 4.6% observed a single time. Sequenced input: PBMCs. The origin of the receptors is a woman in her forties or fifties with multiple sclerosis.

This clonotype appeared many times. The CDR3 here is CSARTGGTLNQPQHF. The CDR3 nucleotides read TGCAGTGCTAGAACAGGGGGTACGCTTAATCAGCCCCAGCATTTT. V usage is TRBV20-1 and J usage is TRBJ1-5, with TRBD1 identical over 8 bases. The CDR3 contains 15 residues. V lost 2 bases to trimming and J lost 4 bases; unmatched junction nucleotides: 7. Germline-derived CDR1 and CDR2 are DFQATT and SNEGSKA (reference sequence).

This clonotype was recorded at least ten times. This CDR3 reads CASSPSDRRQETQYF. The CDR3 DNA follows: TGTGCCAGCTCACCAAGTGACAGGCGCCAAGAGACCCAGTACTTC. The J gene is TRBJ2-5, the V gene TRBV18, with D possibly TRBD1 on 6 matching bases. V lost 2 bases to trimming and J lost 1 base, with 11 bases between them. The germline gives CDR1 KGHSH, CDR2 LQKENI. This CDR3 comprises 15 residues.

This clonotype was seen ten or more times. The chain employs TRBV29-1 and TRBJ2-2; either TRBD1 or TRBD2 may supply D (5 bases each). V was pared by 6 bases and J by 6 bases, with 17 bases between. Germline V gene data show CDR1 as SQVTM and CDR2 as ANQGSEA. The CDR3 length is 14 residues. CDR3 nucleotides: TGCAGCGTCGAGGGGTCTCAGGGACCCGGGGAGCTGTTTTTT. Amino acid sequence: CSVEGSQGPGELFF.

In its sample, this clonotype was seen many times. V usage is TRBV9 and J usage is TRBJ1-3; no clear D. The V end was cut by 3 bases, the J end by 2 bases, with 24 bases between. Germline V gene data show CDR1 as SGDLS and CDR2 as YYNGEE. The CDR3 has 19 residues. CDR3: CASSAYPIYKDLTGNTIYF. The CDR3 DNA follows: TGTGCCAGCAGCGCGTATCCGATTTATAAAGACTTAACTGGAAACACCATATATTTT.

This clonotype was seen many times. The junction departs from the called germline gene at one end, perhaps through a read error. The rearrangement joins TRBV27 to TRBJ2-3; tentative D call: TRBD1 (6 bases). In germline, CDR1 is MNHEY, CDR2 SMNVEV (reference sequence). The CDR3 sequence is 15 residues long. The DNA of the CDR3 is TGTGCCAGCAGTTACACAGGGACCTCATCAGATACGCATTATTTT. It codes for CASSYTGTSSDTHYF.

Turning to this clonotype: A much larger clone differs from this one at a single base, so this may be a read error. The chain recombines TRBV5-4 with TRBJ2-1, with a weak D call TRBD2 (5 bases). The germline V gene encodes CDR1 SGHNT and CDR2 YYREEE (reference sequence). V shed 4 bases and J shed 5 bases, with 16 bases lying between them. There are 15 residues in the CDR3. CDR3 sequence reads: CASSIPGKGDNEQFF. In DNA, the CDR3 is TGTGCCAGCAGCATACCGGGAAAGGGAGACAATGAGCAGTTCTTC.

This clonotype was counted ten times or more. CDR3: CAISESTGGGGANVLTF. As DNA, the CDR3 is TGTGCCATCAGTGAGTCGACAGGGGGCGGTGGGGCCAACGTCCTGACTTTC. The gene calls are TRBV10-3 and TRBJ2-6; 10 bases agree with TRBD1. V lost 0 bases and J lost 3; bases outside the gene matches: 2. The CDR3 spans 17 residues. Germline loops: CDR1 ENHRY, CDR2 SYGVKD.

This clonotype has ten or more counts. The gene calls are TRBV20-1 and TRBJ1-5, with TRBD1 matching 7 bases. This CDR3 region has 14 residues. CDR1 DFQATT and CDR2 SNEGSKA come from the germline V gene (reference sequence). Losses at the gene ends were 2 bases for V and 7 bases for J; bases not matched to a gene: 8. The CDR3 region is CSARPTTGIQPQHF. The CDR3 DNA reads as TGCAGTGCTAGACCCACGACAGGGATACAGCCCCAGCATTTT.

This clonotype came up many times. V usage is TRBV4-2 and J usage is TRBJ2-7; D remains unclear. The germline gives CDR1 LGHNA, CDR2 YNFKEQ. CDR3 length: 16 amino acids. Trimming took off 0 bases at V and 0 bases at J, with 12 bases between the two ends. DNA of the CDR3: TGTGCCAGCAGCCAAGAGAGTACTCCGAGCTCCTACGAGCAGTACTTC. Translating it yields CASSQESTPSSYEQYF.

At least ten counts were recorded for this clonotype. The chain is built from TRBV7-3 and TRBJ1-1, with TRBD1 matching 8 bases. The CDR3 contains 13 residues. V shed 2 bases and J 8 bases; nucleotides not matched to a gene: 4. CDR1 is SGHTA, CDR2 FQGTGA, per germline. The CDR3: CASSLAGGLEAFF. CDR3 nucleotide sequence: TGTGCCAGCAGCTTAGCAGGGGGCCTGGAAGCTTTCTTT.

This clonotype has ten or more counts. V is TRBV6-1 and J is TRBJ1-5, with 9 bases matching TRBD1. Trimming took 6 bases from V and 2 from J; bases not matched to a gene: 14. CDR1 is MNHNS and CDR2 is SASEGT in the germline V gene. The CDR3 is made up of 18 amino acids. The CDR3 is CASSPGTGMTGGNQPQHF. The CDR3 DNA is TGTGCCAGCAGCCCCGGGACAGGGATGACGGGTGGCAATCAGCCCCAGCATTTT.

Note on this clonotype: This could be a read error, since a much larger clone is one nucleotide away. The chain recombines TRBV5-1 with TRBJ1-4; D ambiguous. The CDR3 has 15 amino acids. The germline gives CDR1 SGHRS, CDR2 YFSETQ. V gave up 4 bases and J gave up 1 base, with 11 bases separating them. CDR3 protein: CASSRTEVTNEKLFF. The CDR3 nucleotides are TGCGCCAGCAGCCGGACGGAAGTAACTAATGAAAAACTGTTTTTT. Variable domain in full (rest from reference TRBV5-1 and TRBJ1-4): KAGVTQTPRYLIKTRGQQVTLSCSPISGHRSVSWYQQTPGQGLQFLFEYFSETQRNKGNFPGRFSGRQFSNSRSEMNVSTLELGDSALYLCASSRTEVTNEKLFFGSGTQLSVL.

This clonotype has ten or more counts. CDR3 DNA sequence: TGCAGTGCTAGAGTTCAGGGGCTTCTAGGCTACACCTTC. Translation: CSARVQGLLGYTF. J is TRBJ1-2 and V is TRBV20-1; weak D call: TRBD1 (6 bases). The CDR3 extends over 13 amino acids. V was trimmed by 1 base and J by 8 bases, leaving 14 bases between them. CDR1 is DFQATT and CDR2 is SNEGSKA in the germline V gene (reference sequence).

This clonotype was seen at least ten times. The chain combines TRBV5-1 with TRBJ1-1, with 8 positions matching TRBD1. This CDR3 is 17 amino acids long. The V and J ends lost 4 bases and 4 bases, in that order; junction bases with no gene match: 15. Germline V gene data show CDR1 as SGHRS and CDR2 as YFSETQ. The CDR3 DNA sequence: TGCGCCAGCAGCCATAGCGGCCAGGGGGCGGATGGCACTGAAGCTTTCTTT. This translates into CASSHSGQGADGTEAFF.

This clonotype was seen at least ten times. The chain combines TRBV4-2 with TRBJ2-7, with D possibly TRBD2 on 6 matching bases. V lost 0 bases and J lost 2, with 11 bases in between. Germline CDR1 LGHNA, CDR2 YNFKEQ. CDR3 size: 15 residues. The CDR3 loop reads CASSQDPGEAYEQYF. The CDR3 coding sequence is TGTGCCAGCAGCCAAGATCCGGGGGAAGCCTACGAGCAGTACTTC.

This clonotype occurred many times. This rearrangement joins TRBV7-2 to TRBJ2-7; D might be TRBD1 (6 bases). Germline assignment: CDR1 SGHTA and CDR2 FQGNSA. V shed 1 base and J shed 0 bases, with 7 bases lying between them. The CDR3 has 14 residues. CDR3 residues: CASSLDRASYEQYF. Here the CDR3 DNA reads TGTGCCAGCAGCTTAGACAGGGCCTCCTACGAGCAGTACTTC.

This clonotype was seen more than once but under ten times. This chain uses TRBV7-9 with TRBJ1-5; D remains ambiguous. Germline CDR1 and CDR2: SEHNR and FQNEAQ (reference sequence). V was shortened by 2 bases and J by 5 bases, with 7 bases between the two germline ends. This CDR3 is built from 13 residues. CDR3 sequence: CASSLMGDQPQHF. The CDR3, as DNA: TGTGCCAGCAGCTTAATGGGAGATCAGCCCCAGCATTTT.

In its sample, this clonotype was seen many times. V gene TRBV5-1 combines with J gene TRBJ2-7, with a tentative D call TRBD1 (6 bases). CDR1 is SGHRS and CDR2 is YFSETQ in the germline V gene. V lost 7 bases, J lost 2 bases, and 7 bases lay in between. The CDR3 extends over 11 amino acids. The CDR3 loop is CASRDTYEQYF. The CDR3, as DNA: TGCGCCAGCCGGGACACCTACGAGCAGTACTTC.

This clonotype was observed at least ten times. The chain joins TRBV11-2 to TRBJ1-2; a weak D match, TRBD1 (5 bases). V lost 5 bases and J 8 bases, leaving 15 bases between the germline ends. Germline-derived CDR1 and CDR2 are SGHAT and FQNNGV. This CDR3 spans 13 amino acids. The CDR3 DNA reads TGTGCCAGCAGCCGGGACGGGCCTGAAGGCTACACCTTC. Translation: CASSRDGPEGYTF.

This clonotype was detected only a few times. This chain links TRBV6-6 with TRBJ1-1, with D unresolved. V was clipped by 6 bases and J by 5 bases, with 10 bases between them. The CDR3 totals 12 residues. Germline CDR1 and CDR2: MNHNY and SVGAGI (reference sequence). This chain's CDR3 is CASSTSETEAFF. CDR3 sequence (DNA): TGTGCCAGCAGCACGAGTGAGACTGAAGCTTTCTTT.

This clonotype came up many times. The J gene is TRBJ2-1, the V gene TRBV4-1; the D gene could be TRBD1 or TRBD2 (5 bases each). Looked up from germline, CDR1 is MGHRA and CDR2 is YSYEKL. The V end lost 6 bases, the J end lost 0 bases, and 12 bases lay between the germline ends. The CDR3 is made up of 15 amino acids. DNA of the CDR3: TGCGCCAGCAGACCGGGACCCAGCTCCTACAATGAGCAGTTCTTC. The encoded protein is CASRPGPSSYNEQFF.

There are many counts of this clonotype. The genes are TRBV3-1 and TRBJ2-3; no reliable D call. The CDR3 consists of 15 residues. The V and J ends lost 7 bases and 4 bases respectively, with 18 bases between them. Germline V lookup: CDR1 LGHDT, CDR2 YNNKEL (reference sequence). The CDR3: CASTPSNEWADTQYF. For the CDR3, the DNA is TGTGCCAGCACCCCTTCGAACGAATGGGCAGATACGCAGTATTTT.

This clonotype was counted at least ten times. The chain joins TRBV20-1 to TRBJ2-4; 8 bases match TRBD2. This CDR3 has 16 residues. The V segment lost 1 base and the J segment 1 base; nucleotides outside the gene matches: 6. Germline V gene sequence: CDR1 DFQATT, CDR2 SNEGSKA (reference sequence). The CDR3 region has the DNA TGCAGTGCTAGAGGGGTAGCGGGGAACGCCAAAAACATTCAGTACTTC. Its translation: CSARGVAGNAKNIQYF.

The chain uses TRBV5-1 and TRBJ1-5, with D hard to call. The germline V gene encodes CDR1 SGHRS and CDR2 YFSETQ. This CDR3 spans 16 amino acids. The V end lost 4 bases, the J end lost 2 bases, and 16 bases lay between the germline ends. CDR3 nucleotides: TGCGCCAGCAGCCTCGCCGGGATTAGTGGCAATCAGCCCCAGCATTTT. This gives the protein CASSLAGISGNQPQHF.

This clonotype is medium-sized (0.01 to 0.1%) by share. The chain carries TRBV12-3 or TRBV12-4 and TRBJ1-2; possible D gene TRBD1, 6 bases. V was pared by 2 bases and J by 4 bases, with 20 bases between. The CDR3 spans 17 residues. CDR3 sequence (DNA): TGTGCCAGCAGTTTATACGGACAGCCCGAGGCCGTCTATGGCTACACCTTC. Translated, it gives CASSLYGQPEAVYGYTF.

At least ten counts were recorded for this clonotype. The genes are TRBV20-1 and TRBJ1-1; no clear D gene. There are 13 residues in the CDR3. The V gene's germline CDR1 is DFQATT and CDR2 SNEGSKA (reference sequence). V dropped 5 bases and J dropped 0 bases, with 10 bases sitting between them. CDR3 residues: CSAVRNMNTEAFF. CDR3 sequence (DNA): TGCAGTGCTGTCCGGAACATGAACACTGAAGCTTTCTTT.

This clonotype occurred many times. The chain carries TRBV24-1 and TRBJ2-2, with 9 nucleotides matching TRBD2. From germline, CDR1 is KGHDR and CDR2 SFDVKD. The trim removed 9 bases at V and 5 bases at J, leaving 15 bases unmatched. The CDR3 loop spans 17 amino acids. In DNA, the CDR3 is TGTGCCACCGGCACCCGGCTAGCGGGGATGAGGACCGGGGAGCTGTTTTTT. It specifies CATGTRLAGMRTGELFF.

This clonotype has just a few counts. J is TRBJ2-2 and V is TRBV7-6, with D hard to call. The germline V and J ends were trimmed by 2 bases and 3 bases, with 7 bases remaining between them. The CDR3 has 14 residues. From germline, CDR1 is SGHVS and CDR2 FNYEAQ. This CDR3 is CASSLTRDTGELFF. The CDR3 DNA reads TGTGCCAGCAGCTTAACTCGGGACACCGGGGAGCTGTTTTTT.

This clonotype was found many times. The gene calls are TRBV29-1 and TRBJ2-5; D may correspond to TRBD1 or TRBD2 (5 bases each). Looked up from germline, CDR1 is SQVTM and CDR2 is ANQGSEA. The CDR3 runs to 15 residues. V lost 3 bases, J lost 5 bases, and 19 bases lay in between. The CDR3 nucleotides are TGCAGCGTTGACGGGGCCACCTCGGGGTGGGAGACCCAGTACTTC. The encoded protein is CSVDGATSGWETQYF.

This clonotype appeared many times. This chain connects TRBV7-9 to TRBJ1-1, with TRBD1 as a possible D gene (5 bases). V dropped 6 bases and J dropped 4 bases, with 12 bases sitting between them. CDR1 SEHNR and CDR2 FQNEAQ come from the germline V gene (reference sequence). The CDR3 spans 13 residues. The CDR3, as DNA: TGTGCCAGCAGGCCCAGGGATTCCACTGAAGCTTTCTTT. It codes for CASRPRDSTEAFF.